The entry that follows covers one T cell receptor (beta chain) sequence. Its target is unknown. Primers included in the PCR were 60 Vbeta and 13 Jbeta primers. Some clones are missing from TCRdb's copy, which holds only in-frame ones; the method was immunoSEQ multiplex PCR. The table has 40,000 to 55,000 clones, more than 65% seen once. This entry is derived from a study of cytomegalovirus exposure and HLA in healthy donors. Study overall: Among fewer than 500 genotyped donors, about 83% fell in the Caucasian-associated ancestry cluster. The study's findings and limits: A missense DCLRE1C variant was associated with V- and J-gene trimming of TCR beta chains in a later analysis, and an independent cohort replicated the association. Rarity marked most TCR sequences, yet some public TCRs occurred in many donors. Excluded: some indistinguishable V segments such as TRBV6-2 and TRBV6-3.

Germline values: CDR1 SGHTA, CDR2 FQGNSA. The CDR3 is made up of 15 amino acids. Trimming cost V 2 bases and J 5 bases, with 15 bases left between them. This clonotype was sampled from a woman aged 45 to 65 in good health and CMV-seronegative. The sequencing sample was made of PBMCs. The chain has TRBV7-2 and TRBJ1-1; D gene unclear. The CDR3 nucleotides are TGTGCCAGCAGCTTACATGCCTCGGGTAGTACTGAAGCTTTCTTT. Its translation is CASSLHASGSTEAFF.